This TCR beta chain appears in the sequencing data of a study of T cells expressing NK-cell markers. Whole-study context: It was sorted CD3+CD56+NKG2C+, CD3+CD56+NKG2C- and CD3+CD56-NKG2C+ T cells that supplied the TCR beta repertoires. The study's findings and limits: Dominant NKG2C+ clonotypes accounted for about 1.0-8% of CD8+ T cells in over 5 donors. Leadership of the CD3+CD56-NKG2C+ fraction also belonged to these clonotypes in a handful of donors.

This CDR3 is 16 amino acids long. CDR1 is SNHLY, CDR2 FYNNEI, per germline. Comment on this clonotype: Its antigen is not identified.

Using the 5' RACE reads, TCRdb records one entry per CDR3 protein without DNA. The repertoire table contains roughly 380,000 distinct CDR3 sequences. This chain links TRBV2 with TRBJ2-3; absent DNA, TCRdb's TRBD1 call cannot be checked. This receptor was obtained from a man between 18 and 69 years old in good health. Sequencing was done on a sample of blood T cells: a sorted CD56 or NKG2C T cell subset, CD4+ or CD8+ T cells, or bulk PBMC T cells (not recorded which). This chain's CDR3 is CASSVSTGGRTDTQYF.